The source of this T cell receptor beta chain is a study of vaccination effects on CD4 cells after COVID-19. General study findings and limits: Vaccine- and infection-induced clones showed marked clonal contraction late following vaccination.

Trimming pared 1 base from V and 4 bases from J, leaving 13 bases between. This CDR3 contains 15 residues. Germline CDR1 reads LGHDT; CDR2 reads YNNKEL (reference sequence). Profiling relied on immunoSEQ multiplex PCR, and the TCRdb table lists in-frame clones only, not all of them. The table lists about 28,000 clones, over 55% of them singletons. Comment on this clone: What it binds is not known.

With the ViraFEST assay, the study expanded antigen-specific CD4+ T cells using viral peptide pools, then sequenced them. Subsequent to ten to eleven days of culture, CD4+ T cells were isolated. All participants had two doses of either the BNT162b2 or mRNA-1273 vaccine. The study found no prior SARS-CoV-2 infection in the vaccine recipients, who tested negative for nucleocapsid antibodies. The TCR originated in a human donor who received a COVID-19 vaccine. The sample was CD4+ T cells from PBMCs cultured with HCoV-NL63 spike peptides, taken after COVID-19 vaccination. The V and J genes are TRBV3-1 (or the pseudogene TRBV3-2) and TRBJ1-2; maybe TRBD1 (5 bases). CDR3 nucleotides: TGTGCCAGCAGCCAAGCTGCAGGGTACGGCTATGGCTACACCTTC. Amino acid sequence: CASSQAAGYGYGYTF.